These 10 T cell receptor beta chains were all obtained from the same sample, sequenced in a study of cytomegalovirus exposure and HLA in healthy donors. Primers included in the PCR were 60 Vbeta and 13 Jbeta primers. Some clones are missing from TCRdb's copy, which holds only in-frame ones; the method was immunoSEQ multiplex PCR. The sample has some 40,000 clones, 70% to 85% seen once. Sequenced material: PBMCs. These receptors came from a man aged 30 to 45 in good health and CMV-seronegative.

This clone has just a few counts. The V call is TRBV7-3, the J call TRBJ1-5; D may be TRBD1 (5 bases). The CDR3 consists of 14 residues. The germline gives CDR1 SGHTA, CDR2 FQGTGA. V was clipped by 5 bases and J by 0 bases, with 8 bases between them. In nucleotides, the CDR3 is TGTGCCAGCAGCATCCAGGGTAGCAATCAGCCCCAGCATTTT. It translates to CASSIQGSNQPQHF.

The V call is TRBV6-6, the J call TRBJ2-5; 7 bases map to TRBD2. V was clipped by 7 bases and J by 9 bases; unmatched bases: 14. Germline-derived CDR1 and CDR2 are MNHNY and SVGAGI (reference sequence). The CDR3 length is 14 residues. The CDR3 loop reads CASINTGTRGAQYF. CDR3 nucleotides: TGTGCCAGCATAAATACCGGGACCCGGGGGGCCCAGTACTTC.

Details on this clone: Its ends do not fully match the called genes, so a read error is possible. Different DNA sequences within this sample yield the same CDR3. The V gene is TRBV7-9, the J gene TRBJ1-3, with TRBD1 matching 7 bases. The CDR3 is 15 amino acids. CDR1 and CDR2 (germline): SEHNR, FQNEAQ (reference sequence). The CDR3 loop is CASSPGQQSGNTIYF. The DNA of the CDR3 is TGTGCCAGCAGCCCGGGACAGCAGTCTGGGAACACCATATATTTT.

The chain has TRBV9 and TRBJ2-2, with 8 bases matching TRBD1. Trimming took 1 base from V and 0 from J; bases not matched to a gene: 2. The germline CDR1 and CDR2 sequences are SGDLS and YYNGEE. The CDR3 runs to 16 residues. DNA of the CDR3: TGTGCCAGCAGCGTAACGGACAGGGCGAACACCGGGGAGCTGTTTTTT. This gives the protein CASSVTDRANTGELFF.

The chain is built from TRBV5-4 and TRBJ2-1, with 9 bases matching TRBD2. CDR3 length: 15 residues. Looked up from germline, CDR1 is SGHNT and CDR2 is YYREEE (reference sequence). Trimming at V came to 4 bases and at J to 6 bases, leaving 8 bases not matched to a gene. CDR3 region: CASSAPGLASNEQFF. CDR3 coding DNA: TGTGCCAGCAGCGCGCCGGGACTAGCTTCCAATGAGCAGTTCTTC.

The rearrangement joins TRBV7-2 to TRBJ2-5; D ambiguous. The CDR3 loop spans 12 amino acids. The V gene's germline CDR1 is SGHTA and CDR2 FQGNSA. Deletions cut 11 bases from V and 5 bases from J, with 15 bases between. CDR3 loop: CASSQVKETQYF. The DNA for the CDR3 is TGTGCCTCCTCCCAGGTGAAGGAGACCCAGTACTTC.

V usage is TRBV13 and J usage is TRBJ2-2; D is perhaps TRBD2 (5 bases). Germline-derived CDR1 and CDR2 are PRHDT and FYEKMQ (reference sequence). This CDR3 has 16 amino acids. The V gene lost 1 base and the J gene lost 3 bases, with 12 bases spanning the gap. The CDR3 bases are TGTGCCAGCAGCTTAGCATCGGGGAGATACACCGGGGAGCTGTTTTTT. It specifies CASSLASGRYTGELFF.

This clone was seen a single time. The chain combines TRBV9 with TRBJ1-2, with 7 bases aligning to TRBD1. Losses at the gene ends were 1 base for V and 2 bases for J; bases not matched to a gene: 2. The CDR3 length is 14 residues. CDR1 is SGDLS and CDR2 is YYNGEE in the germline V gene. The CDR3 nucleotides read TGTGCCAGCAGCGTAACGGACAGGAACTATGGCTACACCTTC. The encoded protein is CASSVTDRNYGYTF. The full variable domain, in which reference TRBV9 and TRBJ1-2 provide the parts outside the CDR3, is DSGVTQTPKHLITATGQRVTLRCSPRSGDLSVYWYQQSLDQGLQFLIQYYNGEERAKGNILERFSAQQFPDLHSELNLSSLELGDSALYFCASSVTDRNYGYTFGSGTRLTVV.

The genes are TRBV28 and TRBJ1-2; 9 bases agree with TRBD1. V trimming: 9 bases; J trimming: 8 bases; junction bases outside the gene matches: 13. The CDR3 is 14 amino acids. CDR1 and CDR2 (germline): MDHEN, SYDVKM. CDR3 amino acids: CASVGGTGPGGYTF. For the CDR3, the DNA is TGTGCCAGTGTGGGAGGGACAGGGCCTGGCGGCTACACCTTC.

This chain connects TRBV6-5 to TRBJ2-7; tentative D call: TRBD2 (6 bases). The germline gives CDR1 MNHEY, CDR2 SVGAGI. V was cut by 3 bases and J by 3 bases, with 15 bases left in between. The CDR3 is 15 residues long. The CDR3 region has the DNA TGTGCCAGCAGTTATAGGGTCGGGGGAAACTACGAGCAGTACTTC. Its protein is CASSYRVGGNYEQYF.